This T cell receptor (beta chain) was sequenced for a study of T-cell memory formation after mild COVID-19. Study as a whole: TCR clusters were mostly confined to one donor each. Study-wide findings and caveats: The SARS-CoV-2 specificity of second-wave clones reaching peak at day 37 remained unverified.

Points on this clonotype: The antigen remains unidentified.

With 4 bases clipped from V and 7 bases from J, the junction kept 6 bases outside the gene matches. The CDR3 length is 13 residues. Per the germline V gene, CDR1 is SGHNT and CDR2 is YYREEE (reference sequence). Using its own MiXCR run on the 5' RACE reads, TCRdb lists one record per CDR3 protein. This sample has a few hundred thousand distinct CDR3 sequences, with around 26% found just once. The TCR was taken from an adult woman who had mild COVID-19 (a few samples of this study predate the infection). Cell type and time point are not known. Sequenced material: PBMCs or a T cell subset sorted from them (not recorded which). This sequence joins TRBV5-4 and TRBJ1-1, with 8 positions matching TRBD1. CDR3 nucleotides: TGTGCCAGCAGCCCCCCAGGGACAGGTGAAGCTTTCTTT. It is translated as CASSPPGTGEAFF.